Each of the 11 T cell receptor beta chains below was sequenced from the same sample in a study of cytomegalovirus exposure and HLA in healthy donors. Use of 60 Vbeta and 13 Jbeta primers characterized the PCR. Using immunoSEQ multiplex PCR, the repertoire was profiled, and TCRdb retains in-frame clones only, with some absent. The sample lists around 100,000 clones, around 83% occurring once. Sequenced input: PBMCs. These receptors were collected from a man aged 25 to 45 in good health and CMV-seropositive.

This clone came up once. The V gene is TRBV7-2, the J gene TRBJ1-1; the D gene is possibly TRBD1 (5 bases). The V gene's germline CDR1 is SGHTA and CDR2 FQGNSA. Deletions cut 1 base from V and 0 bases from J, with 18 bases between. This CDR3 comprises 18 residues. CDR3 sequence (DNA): TGTGCCAGCAGCTTAGTAGGTGTACCTAGGGGTATGAACACTGAAGCTTTCTTT. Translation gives CASSLVGVPRGMNTEAFF.

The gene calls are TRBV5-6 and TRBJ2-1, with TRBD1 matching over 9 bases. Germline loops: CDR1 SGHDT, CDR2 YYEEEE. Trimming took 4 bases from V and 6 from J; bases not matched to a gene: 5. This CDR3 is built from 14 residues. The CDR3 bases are TGTGCCAGCAGCCTCGGGACAGGGCTCAATGAGCAGTTCTTC. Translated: CASSLGTGLNEQFF.

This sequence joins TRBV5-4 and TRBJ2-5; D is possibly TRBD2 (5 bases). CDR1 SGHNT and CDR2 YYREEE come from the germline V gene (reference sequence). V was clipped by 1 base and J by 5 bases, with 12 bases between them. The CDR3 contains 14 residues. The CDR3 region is CASSLRAGGETQYF. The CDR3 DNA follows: TGTGCCAGCAGCTTGAGGGCCGGCGGGGAGACCCAGTACTTC.

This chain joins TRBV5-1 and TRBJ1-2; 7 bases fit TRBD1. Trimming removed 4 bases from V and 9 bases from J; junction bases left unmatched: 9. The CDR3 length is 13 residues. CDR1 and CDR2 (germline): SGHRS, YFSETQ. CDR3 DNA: TGCGCCAGCAGCACCGGAGGGGGCAAGAGCTACACCTTC. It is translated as CASSTGGGKSYTF.

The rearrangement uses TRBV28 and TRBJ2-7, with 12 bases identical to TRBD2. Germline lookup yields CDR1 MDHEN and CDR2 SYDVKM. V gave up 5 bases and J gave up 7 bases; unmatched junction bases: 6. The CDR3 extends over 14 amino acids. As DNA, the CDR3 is TGTGCCAGCAGTGGACTAGCGGGATGGTATGAGCAGTACGTC. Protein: CASSGLAGWYEQYV.

The DNA for the CDR3 is TGTGCCAGCACTCTCTCGACGGGGGGGGAGTTCTTC. Translated, it gives CASTLSTGGEFF. The rearrangement links TRBV28 to TRBJ2-1; 8 bases agree with TRBD2. Unmatched junction bases numbered 10, after V lost 7 bases and J lost 14 bases. The CDR3 is 12 residues long. Per germline, CDR1 MDHEN and CDR2 SYDVKM.

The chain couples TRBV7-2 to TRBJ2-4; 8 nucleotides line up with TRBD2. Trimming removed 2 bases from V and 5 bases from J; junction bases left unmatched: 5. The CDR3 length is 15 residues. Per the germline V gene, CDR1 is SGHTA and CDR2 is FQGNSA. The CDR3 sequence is CASSLSRGAQNIQYF. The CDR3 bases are TGTGCCAGCAGCTTATCGCGGGGGGCCCAAAACATTCAGTACTTC.

The CDR3 sequence: CASSVSTHGSAEAFF. For the CDR3, the DNA is TGCGCCAGCAGTGTTTCTACGCACGGTAGCGCTGAAGCTTTCTTT. The chain combines TRBV10-1 with TRBJ1-1, with D hard to call. The CDR3 contains 15 residues. V was cut by 4 bases and J by 6 bases, with 18 bases left in between. The V gene's germline CDR1 is WNHNN and CDR2 SYGVQD (reference sequence).

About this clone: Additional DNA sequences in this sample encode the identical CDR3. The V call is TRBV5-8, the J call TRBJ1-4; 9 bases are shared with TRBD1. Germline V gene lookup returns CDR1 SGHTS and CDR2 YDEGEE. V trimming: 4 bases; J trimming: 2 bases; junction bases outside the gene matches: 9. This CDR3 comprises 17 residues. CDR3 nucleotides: TGTGCCAGCAGCCCGGGACAGGGATATCTGACTAATGAAAAACTGTTTTTT. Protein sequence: CASSPGQGYLTNEKLFF. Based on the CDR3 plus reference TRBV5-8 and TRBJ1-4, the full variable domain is EAGVTQSPTHLIKTRGQQATLRCSPISGHTSVYWYQQALGLGLQFLLWYDEGEERNRGNFPPRFSGRQFPNYSSELNVNALELEDSALYLCASSPGQGYLTNEKLFFGSGTQLSVL.

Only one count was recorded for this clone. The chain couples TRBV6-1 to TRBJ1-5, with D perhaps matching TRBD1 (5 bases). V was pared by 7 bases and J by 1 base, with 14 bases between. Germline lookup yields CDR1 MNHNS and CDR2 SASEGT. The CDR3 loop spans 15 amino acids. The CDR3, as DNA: TGTGCCAGCAAGGGGATCGCGGGGAGCAATCAGCCCCAGCATTTT. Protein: CASKGIAGSNQPQHF.

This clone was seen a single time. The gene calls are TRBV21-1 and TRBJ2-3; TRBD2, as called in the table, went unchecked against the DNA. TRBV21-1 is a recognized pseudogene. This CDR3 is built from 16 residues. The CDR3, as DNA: TGTGCCAGCATGCTTTCGACTAGCGGGAGCACAGATACGCAGTATTTT. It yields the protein CASMLSTSGSTDTQYF.